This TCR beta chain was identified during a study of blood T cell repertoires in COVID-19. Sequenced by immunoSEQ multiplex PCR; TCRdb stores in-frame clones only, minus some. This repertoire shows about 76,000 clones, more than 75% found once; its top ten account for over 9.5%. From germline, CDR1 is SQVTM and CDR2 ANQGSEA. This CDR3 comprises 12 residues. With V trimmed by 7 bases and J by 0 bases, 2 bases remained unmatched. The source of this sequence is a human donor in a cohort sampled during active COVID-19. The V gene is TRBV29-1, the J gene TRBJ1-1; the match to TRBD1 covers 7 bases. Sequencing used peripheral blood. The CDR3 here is CSGGTVNTEAFF. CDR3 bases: TGCAGCGGGGGGACAGTGAACACTGAAGCTTTCTTT.